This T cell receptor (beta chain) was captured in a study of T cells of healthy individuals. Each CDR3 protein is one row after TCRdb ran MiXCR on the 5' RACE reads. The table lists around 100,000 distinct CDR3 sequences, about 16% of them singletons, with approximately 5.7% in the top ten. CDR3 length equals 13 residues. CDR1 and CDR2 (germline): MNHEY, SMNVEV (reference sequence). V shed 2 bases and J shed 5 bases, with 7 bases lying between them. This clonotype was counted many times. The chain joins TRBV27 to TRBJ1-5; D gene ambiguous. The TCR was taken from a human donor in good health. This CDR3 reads CASSLGPYQPQHF. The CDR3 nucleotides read TGTGCCAGCAGTTTAGGACCGTATCAGCCCCAGCATTTT.